The 30 T cell receptor beta chains below come from one sample, sequenced in a study of PD-1 blockade in classical Hodgkin lymphoma. Using immunoSEQ multiplex PCR, the repertoire was profiled, and TCRdb retains in-frame clones only, with some absent. The sample gives about 110,000 clones, approximately 89% of which show up once; about 20% is in the top ten. Time point noted: cycle 4 day 1 (C4D1), after 5 to 7 weeks of nivolumab. All trial patients relapsed after autologous stem cell transplantation. This sample comprised peripheral blood mononuclear cells (PBMCs), obtained before the fourth cycle of nivolumab. The receptors come from a human donor with classical Hodgkin lymphoma.

J is TRBJ2-1 and V is TRBV11-3; maybe TRBD1 (5 bases). This CDR3 spans 15 amino acids. CDR1 is SGHNT and CDR2 is YENEEA in the germline V gene. The V end was cut by 2 bases, the J end by 5 bases, with 13 bases between. The CDR3 region has the DNA TGTGCCAGCAGCTTATGGAGTGACAGAAACAATGAGCAGTTCTTC. Translating gives CASSLWSDRNNEQFF.

The chain recombines TRBV12-5 with TRBJ2-3, with TRBD2 identical over 12 bases. Losses at the gene ends were 5 bases for V and 0 bases for J; bases not matched to a gene: 3. The CDR3 is 16 residues long. Germline lookup yields CDR1 LGHNT and CDR2 FRNRAP. In DNA form, the CDR3 reads TGTGCTAGTGGTGCTAGCGGGAGGGCTAGCACAGATACGCAGTATTTT. It yields the protein CASGASGRASTDTQYF. Combining the CDR3 with reference TRBV12-5 and TRBJ2-3 gives the whole variable domain DARVTQTPRHKVTEMGQEVTMRCQPILGHNTVFWYRQTMMQGLELLAYFRNRAPLDDSGMPKDRFSAEMPDATLATLKIQPSEPRDSAVYFCASGASGRASTDTQYFGPGTRLTVL.

CDR3 coding DNA: TGTGCCAGTAGCGTGGAACTAGCGAATCGCTACGAGCAGTACTTC. Translated: CASSVELANRYEQYF. This rearrangement joins TRBV19 to TRBJ2-7, with 7 bases that match TRBD2. The CDR3 loop spans 15 amino acids. The J segment lost 3 bases and the V segment lost 6 bases, leaving 11 bases of the junction unmatched. CDR1 is LNHDA, CDR2 SQIVND, per germline (reference sequence).

V usage is TRBV28 and J usage is TRBJ2-7, with D hard to call. The CDR3 spans 14 residues. CDR1 is MDHEN, CDR2 SYDVKM, per germline. The V end lost 2 bases, the J end lost 3 bases, and 11 bases lay between the germline ends. The CDR3 DNA sequence: TGTGCCAGCAGTTTAGATGCGGCAGTCTACGAGCAGTACTTC. Its translation is CASSLDAAVYEQYF.

The sample holds one count of this clone. The chain uses TRBV28 and TRBJ1-4; no clear D. Germline V gene sequence: CDR1 MDHEN, CDR2 SYDVKM. The V end lost 5 bases, the J end lost 4 bases, and 14 bases lay between the germline ends. This CDR3 has 15 residues. The CDR3 DNA reads as TGTGCCAGCAGTCCCCCACGGGAGGTTAATGAAAAACTGTTTTTT. It specifies CASSPPREVNEKLFF.

The chain carries TRBV14 and TRBJ1-3; 8 bases agree with TRBD1. V shed 3 bases, J shed 4 bases, and the junction held 8 bases outside the gene matches. The germline V gene has CDR1 SGHDN and CDR2 FVKESK. The CDR3 has 16 amino acids. DNA of the CDR3: TGTGCCAGCAGCCACGGGACAGGCCTTCTCGGAAACACCATATATTTT. Protein sequence: CASSHGTGLLGNTIYF.

The chain employs TRBV29-1 and TRBJ1-2; possible D gene TRBD1, 5 bases. Trimming removed 4 bases at V and 9 bases at J, with 21 bases between. The CDR3 is made up of 14 amino acids. Germline V gene lookup returns CDR1 SQVTM and CDR2 ANQGSEA. The CDR3 bases are TGCAGCGTTGCCCCAGGGCCAGTGATTTCGAGCTACACCTTC. It translates to CSVAPGPVISSYTF.

This sequence joins TRBV25-1 and TRBJ1-6; D remains unclear. From germline, CDR1 is MGHDK and CDR2 SYGVNS. Deletions cut 5 bases from V and 13 bases from J, with 15 bases between. This CDR3 comprises 13 residues. CDR3 nucleotide sequence: TGTGCCAGCAGTATGAAACAAGGTTCCCCCCTCCACTTT. Translating gives CASSMKQGSPLHF.

The chain carries TRBV7-9 and TRBJ2-7; perhaps TRBD1 as D (5 bases). The V gene's germline CDR1 is SEHNR and CDR2 FQNEAQ (reference sequence). With 5 bases removed from V and 2 bases from J, the gap between germline ends came to 16 bases. The CDR3 has 15 residues. CDR3 loop: CASSPDSFSPYEQYF. The CDR3 DNA reads as TGTGCCAGCAGCCCAGACAGTTTTTCGCCCTACGAGCAGTACTTC.

The chain employs TRBV11-2 and TRBJ1-4; D gene uncertain. Germline loops: CDR1 SGHAT, CDR2 FQNNGV. The CDR3 has 17 residues. The V and J ends lost 5 bases and 1 base respectively, with 17 bases between them. The CDR3 here is CASSPLGVRITNEKLFF. CDR3 nucleotide sequence: TGTGCCAGCAGCCCCCTAGGCGTAAGGATAACTAATGAAAAACTGTTTTTT.

This chain links TRBV30 with TRBJ2-1; D not certain. This CDR3 region has 11 residues. CDR1 is GTSNPN, CDR2 SVGIG, per germline (reference sequence). Trimming stripped 1 base from V and 9 bases from J, with 7 bases between. Here the CDR3 reads CAWSEGTEQFF. The CDR3 region has the DNA TGTGCCTGGAGTGAGGGCACTGAGCAGTTCTTC.

Written as DNA, the CDR3 is TGTGCCAGCAGCCCGGAAACAGGGAACGCCAACGTCCTGACTTTC. It is translated as CASSPETGNANVLTF. J is TRBJ2-6 and V is TRBV7-2; a possible D gene is TRBD1 (6 bases). Germline V gene sequence: CDR1 SGHTA, CDR2 FQGNSA. V lost 5 bases and J 7 bases, leaving 15 bases between the germline ends. The CDR3 is 15 residues long.

CDR3 DNA: TGTGCCAGCAGCCCTCCCTCAGCGGGAGGTGGCAATGAGCAGTTCTTC. Amino acids: CASSPPSAGGGNEQFF. The chain couples TRBV11-3 to TRBJ2-1, with 9 positions matching TRBD2. V lost 5 bases to trimming and J lost 6 bases; unmatched junction nucleotides: 11. Germline V gene lookup returns CDR1 SGHNT and CDR2 YENEEA. This CDR3 has 16 amino acids.

This clone has a single count. The chain carries TRBV5-6 and TRBJ1-1; weak D call: TRBD1 (6 bases). CDR3 length equals 11 residues. The V end lost 6 bases, the J end lost 6 bases, and 9 bases lay between the germline ends. The germline gives CDR1 SGHDT, CDR2 YYEEEE. In DNA, the CDR3 is TGTGCCAGCAACCAGGGGCCTGAAGCTTTCTTT. Its translation is CASNQGPEAFF.

The V and J genes are TRBV6-1 and TRBJ1-2; weak D call: TRBD1 (5 bases). Trimming took 5 bases from V and 8 from J, leaving 27 bases between them. Germline lookup yields CDR1 MNHNS and CDR2 SASEGT. The CDR3 length is 17 residues. The CDR3 sequence: CASSQGEEGFGVGGYTF. The DNA for the CDR3 is TGTGCCAGCAGTCAAGGGGAGGAGGGCTTTGGGGTCGGAGGCTACACCTTC.

In this sample, this clone turned up many times. The CDR3 bases are TGTGCCAGCAGCCAAGATCAGGACAGGGTGGTCGTCTCCGCTGACACCGGGGAGCTGTTTTTT. It specifies CASSQDQDRVVVSADTGELFF. This sequence joins TRBV14 and TRBJ2-2, with 8 bases lining up with TRBD1. The CDR3 is made up of 21 amino acids. Trimming at V came to 0 bases and at J to 3 bases, leaving 18 bases not matched to a gene. Looked up from germline, CDR1 is SGHDN and CDR2 is FVKESK.

V and J are TRBV19 and TRBJ1-2; 9 bases map to TRBD1. Looked up from germline, CDR1 is LNHDA and CDR2 is SQIVND (reference sequence). Germline trimming cut 3 bases from V and 5 bases from J; bases unmatched to any gene: 7. The CDR3 covers 15 residues. This CDR3 reads CASSIQGGQGYGYTF. CDR3 nucleotide sequence: TGTGCCAGTAGTATTCAAGGAGGACAGGGGTATGGCTACACCTTC.

This chain connects TRBV5-5 to TRBJ1-2; D is uncertain. The CDR3 covers 15 residues. Trimming took off 2 bases at V and 1 base at J, with 12 bases between the two ends. Germline values: CDR1 SGHKS, CDR2 YYEKEE (reference sequence). The CDR3 here is CASSFPNLDNYGYTF. CDR3 sequence (DNA): TGTGCCAGCAGCTTCCCAAACCTCGATAACTATGGCTACACCTTC.

This chain connects TRBV6-6 to TRBJ2-7, with TRBD1 as a possible D gene (5 bases). V dropped 0 bases and J dropped 2 bases, with 11 bases sitting between them. Germline V gene lookup returns CDR1 MNHNY and CDR2 SVGAGI (reference sequence). The CDR3 sequence is 15 residues long. The CDR3 reads CASSYSPDKPYEQYF. CDR3 DNA sequence: TGTGCCAGCAGTTACTCTCCGGACAAACCCTACGAGCAGTACTTC.

V and J are TRBV5-6 and TRBJ2-2, with TRBD1 matching over 7 bases. The CDR3 is made up of 16 amino acids. J was trimmed by 0 bases and V by 1 base; bases with no gene match: 3. In germline, CDR1 is SGHDT, CDR2 YYEEEE. CDR3 bases: TGTGCCAGCAGCTTGTGGGGGACAGCGAACACCGGGGAGCTGTTTTTT. This gives the protein CASSLWGTANTGELFF. Drawing the rest from reference TRBV5-6 and TRBJ2-2, the complete variable domain is DAGVTQSPTHLIKTRGQQVTLRCSPKSGHDTVSWYQQALGQGPQFIFQYYEEEERQRGNFPDRFSGHQFPNYSSELNVNALLLGDSALYLCASSLWGTANTGELFFGEGSRLTVL.

The rearrangement joins TRBV7-9 to TRBJ2-7; tentatively, D is TRBD1 (6 bases). Germline V gene sequence: CDR1 SEHNR, CDR2 FQNEAQ (reference sequence). With 4 bases removed from V and 3 bases from J, the gap between germline ends came to 13 bases. The CDR3 extends over 14 amino acids. The CDR3 sequence is CASSSYRDFYEQYF. CDR3 DNA sequence: TGTGCCAGCAGCTCGTACAGGGATTTCTACGAGCAGTACTTC. Supplemented by reference TRBV7-9 and TRBJ2-7, the full variable domain reads DTGVSQNPRHKITKRGQNVTFRCDPISEHNRLYWYRQTLGQGPEFLTYFQNEAQLEKSRLLSDRFSAERPKGSFSTLEIQRTEQGDSAMYLCASSSYRDFYEQYFGPGTRLTVT.

The chain is built from TRBV6-5 and TRBJ2-2; 9 nucleotides match TRBD2. Trimming removed 4 bases from V and 4 bases from J; junction bases left unmatched: 7. CDR3 length: 16 amino acids. Per the germline V gene, CDR1 is MNHEY and CDR2 is SVGAGI. In DNA form, the CDR3 reads TGTGCCAGCAGTTCCTCTAGCGGGGAAGGCACCGGGGAGCTGTTTTTT. Translation gives CASSSSSGEGTGELFF.

This chain joins TRBV25-1 and TRBJ1-2, with D perhaps TRBD1 (5 bases). V dropped 1 base and J dropped 13 bases, with 19 bases sitting between them. CDR3 size: 14 residues. Germline CDR1 is MGHDK and CDR2 is SYGVNS. CDR3 loop: CASSEFEGPRLPTF. The CDR3 DNA reads TGTGCCAGCAGTGAATTCGAGGGACCGAGGTTACCCACCTTC.

The chain links TRBV4-1 to TRBJ1-4; 8 bases align to TRBD1. The germline V gene encodes CDR1 MGHRA and CDR2 YSYEKL. This CDR3 spans 19 amino acids. With V trimmed by 1 base and J by 5 bases, 15 bases remained unmatched. The CDR3 loop is CASSQVIGRGPYNNEKLFF. The CDR3 DNA sequence: TGCGCCAGCAGCCAAGTTATCGGCAGGGGGCCGTACAACAATGAAAAACTGTTTTTT.

This chain joins TRBV7-6 and TRBJ2-2; TRBD2 matches 12 bases. The V segment lost 5 bases and the J segment 0 bases; nucleotides outside the gene matches: 4. Germline-derived CDR1 and CDR2 are SGHVS and FNYEAQ. This CDR3 has 17 amino acids. In DNA form, the CDR3 reads TGTGCCAGCAGCGAACTAGCGGGAGGCGCGAACACCGGGGAGCTGTTTTTT. This gives the protein CASSELAGGANTGELFF.

The V and J genes are TRBV14 and TRBJ2-1; 12 bases are shared with TRBD1. This CDR3 region has 17 residues. Germline-derived CDR1 and CDR2 are SGHDN and FVKESK. After removal of 6 bases from V and 8 bases from J, the junction contained 14 bases not matched to a gene. The CDR3 reads CASRTGTGGLVDDEQFF. The CDR3 nucleotides are TGTGCCAGCAGAACCGGGACAGGGGGCTTAGTTGATGATGAGCAGTTCTTC.

The chain carries TRBV5-4 and TRBJ2-1, with 12 nucleotides matching TRBD2. Trimming cost V 2 bases and J 9 bases; bases outside gene matches: 6. This CDR3 is built from 15 residues. Germline V gene sequence: CDR1 SGHNT, CDR2 YYREEE (reference sequence). CDR3 residues: CASSFPASGRVEQFF. The CDR3 coding sequence is TGTGCCAGCAGCTTTCCGGCTAGCGGGAGGGTTGAGCAGTTCTTC.

The V call is TRBV6-6, the J call TRBJ1-4; TRBD1 might be the D (6 bases). The CDR3 spans 16 residues. Germline assignment: CDR1 MNHNY and CDR2 SVGAGI (reference sequence). V lost 0 bases, J lost 6 bases, and 14 bases lay in between. The CDR3 protein is CASSYSWLSGDEKLFF. DNA of the CDR3: TGTGCCAGCAGTTACTCCTGGTTGTCAGGGGATGAAAAACTGTTTTTT.

The V gene is TRBV19, the J gene TRBJ1-1; 8 bases line up with TRBD1. After removal of 2 bases from V and 4 bases from J, the junction contained 12 bases not matched to a gene. The CDR3 is made up of 17 amino acids. Germline CDR1 is LNHDA and CDR2 is SQIVND (reference sequence). The CDR3 nucleotides read TGTGCCAGTAGTATATCCCGACAGGGGTTGTCGGCCACTGAAGCTTTCTTT. Protein sequence: CASSISRQGLSATEAFF. The variable domain in full, completed from reference TRBV19 and TRBJ1-1, reads DGGITQSPKYLFRKEGQNVTLSCEQNLNHDAMYWYRQDPGQGLRLIYYSQIVNDFQKGDIAEGYSVSREKKESFPLTVTSAQKNPTAFYLCASSISRQGLSATEAFFGQGTRLTVV.

The CDR3 coding sequence is TGCACCAGCCCTACCTGGGGGTTCTTGCGGGGAAGCTCCTACAATGAGCAGTTCTTC. Translating it yields CTSPTWGFLRGSSYNEQFF. The V gene is TRBV1, the J gene TRBJ2-1; whether TRBD2, the table's D call, matches the DNA was not checked. TRBV1 is annotated as a pseudogene. The CDR3 sequence is 19 residues long.